This TCR beta chain derives from a study of radiation and T cells in renal cell carcinoma. Study-wide results and caveats: Irradiated tumors had higher TCR clonality than control tumors. Irradiated tumors held more dominant CDR3 motifs than control tumors.

Treatment here: treatment-naive control, cytoreductive nephrectomy. Control samples are tumors resected by cytoreductive nephrectomy without prior radiation. Sequencing was performed with immunoSEQ multiplex PCR; in TCRdb, only in-frame clones are kept and a portion is missing. The table has 15,000 to 20,000 clones, about 60% seen once. This CDR3 is 19 amino acids long. Trimming took 0 bases from V and 3 from J, leaving 23 bases between them. CDR1 and CDR2 from the germline V gene are LNHNV and YYDKDF (reference sequence). For this clone: As yet, its antigen is unknown.

The clonotype was recovered from a man aged 50-60 years with renal cell carcinoma. The sequences come from tumor tissue, collected from a patient whose treatment was nephrectomy without radiotherapy. This chain links TRBV15 with TRBJ1-2; perhaps TRBD1 as D (6 bases). CDR3 residues: CATSRDRTQGRGRDYGYTF. CDR3 in DNA: TGTGCCACCAGCAGAGATCGAACGCAGGGCAGGGGAAGGGACTATGGCTACACCTTC.